This T cell receptor beta chain was documented in a study of blood T cell repertoires in COVID-19. Study as a whole: Italy, Spain and the United States were the sources of the convalescent and acute COVID-19 samples. T cells, B-cell-depleted T cells, or PBMCs provided the cDNA or gDNA that served as material.

Methods used by the authors: From reference gene primer amplification, estimates of nucleated cell counts were derived. Only in-frame clones appear in the TCRdb table, and some are missing; sequencing was by immunoSEQ multiplex PCR. Clone size and V and J calls were adopted from that table, with D and trimming inferred from the DNA. The sample includes tens of thousands of clones, about 88% of them seen just once. Trimming took off 3 bases at V and 4 bases at J, with 9 bases between the two ends. The CDR3 spans 13 residues. The germline V gene has CDR1 KGHDR and CDR2 SFDVKD. The sequenced sample consisted of peripheral blood. The TCR comes from a woman in her fifties or sixties with active COVID-19. The chain carries TRBV24-1 and TRBJ2-7; a weak D match, TRBD2 (6 bases). This CDR3 reads CATSDSGLYEQYF. CDR3 nucleotide sequence: TGTGCCACCAGTGATAGCGGGTTGTACGAGCAGTACTTC.